This entry lists 9 T cell receptor beta chains sequenced from one sample in a study of early stage breast cancer tumors. Libraries were prepared by immunoSEQ multiplex PCR; TCRdb keeps only in-frame clonotypes and omits some of them. Of around 20,000 clones in the sample, around 82% were seen once. The source material was blood. All receptors derive from a person in their 70s with breast cancer.

The chain links TRBV4-1 to TRBJ1-6, with D tentatively TRBD1 (5 bases). The germline V gene encodes CDR1 MGHRA and CDR2 YSYEKL. V lost 5 bases and J 9 bases, leaving 14 bases between the germline ends. The CDR3 is 14 residues long. In nucleotides, the CDR3 is TGCGCCAGCAGCTCCGGGACTTACATTTCACCCCTCCACTTT. Protein: CASSSGTYISPLHF.

This chain joins TRBV2 and TRBJ2-3; TRBD1 might be the D (6 bases). CDR1 SNHLY and CDR2 FYNNEI come from the germline V gene. Trimming shortened V by 6 bases and J by 6 bases, and 13 bases separated the two germline ends. The CDR3 is 13 amino acids. CDR3 amino acids: CASRNREKDTQYF. CDR3 nucleotide sequence: TGTGCCAGCAGGAACAGGGAGAAGGATACGCAGTATTTT.

The rearrangement joins TRBV19 to TRBJ1-1; D unresolved. Germline V gene data show CDR1 as LNHDA and CDR2 as SQIVND (reference sequence). The length of the CDR3 is 13 residues. With 4 bases removed from V and 4 bases from J, the gap between germline ends came to 10 bases. CDR3 DNA sequence: TGTGCCAGTAGTAGTCGGTTTAGCACTGAAGCTTTCTTT. Residues: CASSSRFSTEAFF.

Only one count was recorded for this clone. The CDR3 nucleotides are TGTGCCAGCAGCTTGGACCTAGCGGGGGGCAATGAGCAGTTCTTC. This translates into CASSLDLAGGNEQFF. The V and J genes are TRBV5-4 and TRBJ2-1; 11 nucleotides align to TRBD2. The CDR3 sequence is 15 residues long. Trimming took 0 bases from V and 6 from J; bases not matched to a gene: 2. Germline assignment: CDR1 SGHNT and CDR2 YYREEE (reference sequence).

This clone was recorded once. The chain joins TRBV6-6 to TRBJ1-2; D ambiguous. Germline assignment: CDR1 MNHNY and CDR2 SVGAGI (reference sequence). The CDR3 sequence is 13 residues long. Trimming cost V 6 bases and J 5 bases, with 13 bases left between them. The CDR3 sequence: CASSPAGGYGYTF. The CDR3 coding sequence is TGTGCCAGCAGCCCCGCAGGAGGATATGGCTACACCTTC.

This clone was detected only a few times. The rearrangement joins TRBV30 to TRBJ2-6, with D maybe TRBD2 (5 bases). The germline V gene encodes CDR1 GTSNPN and CDR2 SVGIG (reference sequence). The V end was cut by 3 bases, the J end by 2 bases, with 5 bases between. The CDR3 consists of 13 residues. The CDR3 sequence: CAWREAGANVLTF. The CDR3 DNA follows: TGTGCCTGGAGGGAGGCTGGGGCCAACGTCCTGACTTTC.

CDR3 protein: CASTLAASSYNSPLHF. For the CDR3, the DNA is TGTGCCAGCACCCTGGCGGCGAGCTCCTATAATTCACCCCTCCACTTT. This chain connects TRBV2 to TRBJ1-6; no firm D call. V was trimmed by 7 bases and J by 0 bases, leaving 13 bases between them. This CDR3 has 16 amino acids. Germline CDR1 and CDR2: SNHLY and FYNNEI.

The chain carries TRBV7-8 and TRBJ2-3; the match to TRBD2 covers 12 bases. In germline, CDR1 is SGHVS, CDR2 FQNEAQ. CDR3 length: 18 amino acids. V shed 2 bases, J shed 1 base, and the junction held 7 bases outside the gene matches. Written as DNA, the CDR3 is TGTGCCAGCAGCTTAACGGCTAGCGGGGGGGCCGGCACAGATACGCAGTATTTT. As protein: CASSLTASGGAGTDTQYF.

The chain recombines TRBV9 with TRBJ1-4; D is perhaps TRBD1 (6 bases). The ends were cut back, 4 bases at V and 5 bases at J, with 9 bases in the middle. The CDR3 runs to 13 residues. Germline CDR1 reads SGDLS; CDR2 reads YYNGEE. CDR3 DNA sequence: TGTGCCAGCAGCCCAGGGGAAAATGAAAAACTGTTTTTT. Protein sequence: CASSPGENEKLFF.